These T cell receptor beta chains were read from a single sample in a study of blood T cell repertoires in COVID-19. This table comes from immunoSEQ multiplex PCR, and its TCRdb copy is limited to in-frame clones, with some not included. The table records around 300,000 clones, almost 90% of them present only once. The source material was peripheral blood. The receptors were gathered from a woman aged 30 to 39 with COVID-19, enrolled during active disease. Each CDR3 is given with its conserved first and last residue. A D gene is named only where the DNA matches it firmly. Size is stated for part of the rows, as once, few or many counts, or as a class when the clone is expanded.

>TRBJ2-7|-|TRBV30|TRBD1
TGTGCCTGGAGTGTTCTCCCGGGACAGGGGGTATACGAGCAGTACTTC
CAWSVLPGQGVYEQYF
>TRBJ1-6|-|TRBV11-2|-
TGTGCCAGCAGCTTAGTTGACAGAAATTCACCCCTCCACTTT
CASSLVDRNSPLHF
>TRBJ2-7|-|TRBV11-2|TRBD1
TGTGCCAGCAGCTTAAATCGACAGGGGGTCGGGTCCTACGAGCAGTACTTC
CASSLNRQGVGSYEQYF
>TRBJ1-4|-|TRBV2|TRBD1
TGTGCCAGCAAAAGGGACAGCGATGAAAAACTGTTTTTT
CASKRDSDEKLFF
>TRBJ2-2|-|TRBV2|-
TGTGCCAGCAGTGGGTGGGGGCGAAGGACCGGGGAGCTGTTTTTT
CASSGWGRRTGELFF
>TRBJ2-1|-|TRBV6-5|TRBD1
TGTGCCAGCAGTTACTCGAGACAGGGGTACAATGAGCAGTTCTTC
CASSYSRQGYNEQFF
>TRBJ1-6|-|TRBV12-3/TRBV12-4|-
TGTGCCAGCAAAACAGAGACCAATTCACCCCTCCACTTT
CASKTETNSPLHF
>TRBJ1-2|few|TRBV18|-
TGTGCCAGCTCACCACGGGACTTGGGTGGCTACACCTTC
CASSPRDLGGYTF
>TRBJ2-3|-|TRBV10-1|-
TGCGCCAGCATTTCGAGGGGCACAGATACGCAGTATTTT
CASISRGTDTQYF
>TRBJ1-5|-|TRBV19|TRBD1
TGTGCCAGTGCAACACAGGGGACAGGTCAGCCCCAGCATTTT
CASATQGTGQPQHF
>TRBJ2-7|-|TRBV30|TRBD2
TGTGCCTGGAGTGTGGCGGGGGTCTCCTACGAGCAGTACTTC
CAWSVAGVSYEQYF
>TRBJ2-1|-|TRBV4-1|TRBD2
TGCGCCAGCAGCCAAGTGACTAGCGGGACCTACAATGAGCAGTTCTTC
CASSQVTSGTYNEQFF
>TRBJ1-2|-|TRBV4-1|TRBD1
TGCGCCAGCAGCCAAGGTGACAGGGAAGCTCCCTATGGCTACACCTTC
CASSQGDREAPYGYTF
>TRBJ2-3|-|TRBV6-5|TRBD2
TGTGCCAGCGGACTAGCGGGAGGGAATACGCAGTATTTT
CASGLAGGNTQYF
>TRBJ1-1|-|TRBV7-8|-
TGTGCCAGCAGTTCAAATAGGGGAACTGAAGCTTTCTTT
CASSSNRGTEAFF
>TRBJ1-6|-|TRBV13|-
TGTGCCAGCAGCTTAGACGGTGGGCTGGATTATAATTCACCCCTCCACTTT
CASSLDGGLDYNSPLHF
>TRBJ2-7|-|TRBV7-2|-
TGTGCCAGCAGCTTAGTTAGCAGGGGCTACGAGCAGTACTTC
CASSLVSRGYEQYF
>TRBJ1-4|-|TRBV15|-
TGTGCCACCAGCAGACTTAAGGGGGATAATGAAAAACTGTTTTTT
CATSRLKGDNEKLFF
>TRBJ2-2|-|TRBV25-1|-
TGTGCCAGCAGTGCGACGACGGGGGAAAGCGCCGGGGAGCTGTTTTTT
CASSATTGESAGELFF
>TRBJ1-1|once|TRBV2|-
TGTGCCAGCAGGGGGACGTCTAGGGGGACTGAAGCTTTCTTT
CASRGTSRGTEAFF
>TRBJ2-3|-|TRBV10-2|-
TGCGCCAGCAGTCTGAGAGACACAGATACGCAGTATTTT
CASSLRDTDTQYF
>TRBJ2-7|-|TRBV6-6|-
TGTGCCAGCAGTTATCTATCGTATTACGAGCAGTACTTC
CASSYLSYYEQYF
>TRBJ1-3|-|TRBV6-5|-
TGTGCCAGCAGTTTTTCGACAGCCACCTCTGGGAACACCATATATTTT
CASSFSTATSGNTIYF
>TRBJ1-6|-|TRBV7-6|TRBD1
TGTGCCAGCAGCTTAGGGACGGGACAGGGGGCTTCACCCCTCCACTTT
CASSLGTGQGASPLHF
>TRBJ1-1|-|TRBV27|TRBD1
TGTGCCAGCTGCTCCACCCGGACAGGCTGGAACACTGAAGCTTTCTTT
CASCSTRTGWNTEAFF
>TRBJ1-2|-|TRBV5-6|-
TGTGCCAGCAGCTTGGTGGGGGGAGCCCTTTATGGCTACACCTTC
CASSLVGGALYGYTF
>TRBJ1-2|-|TRBV18|-
TGTGCCAGCTCACGAAGCCGTGATGGCTACACCTTC
CASSRSRDGYTF
>TRBJ2-1|once|TRBV14|TRBD2
TGTGCCAGCAGCCAAGGGCTAGCGGGATCCTACAATGAGCAGTTCTTC
CASSQGLAGSYNEQFF
>TRBJ1-5|-|TRBV28|TRBD1
TGTGCCAGCAGGGACAGGGGCAATCAGCCCCAGCATTTT
CASRDRGNQPQHF
>TRBJ1-5|few|TRBV6-6|-
TGTGCCAGCGAGGGAGGCAATCAGCCCCAGCATTTT
CASEGGNQPQHF
>TRBJ2-1|once|TRBV19|TRBD1
TGTGCCAGTAGTCTTTGGGACAGCGTTAATGAGCAGTTCTTC
CASSLWDSVNEQFF
>TRBJ1-1|-|TRBV4-2|-
TGTGCCAGCAGCCATATATCGGGACTCTTGGTGGGGACTGAAGCTTTCTTT
CASSHISGLLVGTEAFF